Following are 11 T cell receptor beta chains from one sample sequenced in a study of graft-versus-host responses after intestinal transplantation. No antigen has been assigned to these receptors. Data came from immunoSEQ multiplex PCR; TCRdb stores just in-frame clones and leaves some out. The sample holds some 48,000 clones, about four fifths seen once. Sequenced here: unstimulated CD4+ T cells sorted from spleen or lymph node cells, sampled before transplant. Source of these receptors: a human donor who was the organ donor for an intestinal transplant.

The chain is built from TRBV5-4 and TRBJ2-3, with D perhaps TRBD1 (6 bases). The CDR3 consists of 14 residues. Trimming took off 4 bases at V and 1 base at J, with 10 bases between the two ends. The germline V gene encodes CDR1 SGHNT and CDR2 YYREEE (reference sequence). DNA for the CDR3: TGTGCCAGCAGCCTAAGACAGGGCACAGATACGCAGTATTTT. It codes for CASSLRQGTDTQYF. Based on the CDR3 plus reference TRBV5-4 and TRBJ2-3, the full variable domain is ETGVTQSPTHLIKTRGQQVTLRCSSQSGHNTVSWYQQALGQGPQFIFQYYREEENGRGNFPPRFSGLQFPNYSSELNVNALELDDSALYLCASSLRQGTDTQYFGPGTRLTVL.

The CDR3 DNA reads TGTGCCTGGAGTGGCCGGGACAGGGGACTCCTCCACTTT. This encodes CAWSGRDRGLLHF. This sequence joins TRBV30 and TRBJ1-6; 10 bases fit TRBD1. V was pared by 1 base and J by 15 bases, with 6 bases of the junction left unmatched. The germline V gene has CDR1 GTSNPN and CDR2 SVGIG (reference sequence). CDR3 length: 13 amino acids. Drawing the rest from reference TRBV30 and TRBJ1-6, the complete variable domain is SQTIHQWPATLVQPVGSPLSLECTVEGTSNPNLYWYRQAAGRGLQLLFYSVGIGQISSEVPQNLSASRPQDRQFILSSKKLLLSDSGFYLCAWSGRDRGLLHFGNGTRLTVT.

The count of this clone is one. The V and J genes are TRBV11-2 and TRBJ1-2; TRBD1 matches 12 bases. Germline V gene sequence: CDR1 SGHAT, CDR2 FQNNGV. V dropped 0 bases and J dropped 4; count of bases not matched to a gene: 3. The CDR3 is 16 residues long. The CDR3 sequence: CASSLDGTGGFYGYTF. CDR3 DNA sequence: TGTGCCAGCAGCTTAGATGGGACAGGGGGCTTCTATGGCTACACCTTC.

This chain joins TRBV11-2 and TRBJ2-1, with TRBD1 as a possible D gene (7 bases). The CDR3 contains 16 residues. Trimming removed 5 bases from V and 6 bases from J, with 20 bases in between. Looked up from germline, CDR1 is SGHAT and CDR2 is FQNNGV. CDR3 sequence: CASSHWSEGAGNEQFF. For the CDR3, the DNA is TGTGCCAGCAGCCACTGGTCGGAGGGGGCGGGCAATGAGCAGTTCTTC.

This chain joins TRBV4-1 and TRBJ2-1; 9 bases line up with TRBD2. Germline CDR1 reads MGHRA; CDR2 reads YSYEKL. The V segment lost 0 bases and the J segment 1 base; nucleotides outside the gene matches: 7. The CDR3 contains 18 residues. CDR3 protein: CASSQEGGSGGSYNEQFF. Written as DNA, the CDR3 is TGCGCCAGCAGCCAAGAAGGCGGTAGCGGGGGTTCCTACAATGAGCAGTTCTTC.

The rearrangement joins TRBV2 to TRBJ2-5; 14 bases match TRBD2. The CDR3 contains 17 residues. Losses at the gene ends were 4 bases for V and 5 bases for J; bases not matched to a gene: 9. The V gene's germline CDR1 is SNHLY and CDR2 FYNNEI. As DNA, the CDR3 is TGTGCCAGCAGTGCTACGGGACTAGCGGGGGTCATCGAGACCCAGTACTTC. Its translation is CASSATGLAGVIETQYF.

The chain carries TRBV7-9 and TRBJ1-3, with TRBD1 as a possible D gene (6 bases). The CDR3 has 15 amino acids. Germline values: CDR1 SEHNR, CDR2 FQNEAQ (reference sequence). V lost 5 bases and J lost 3, with 14 bases in between. CDR3 in DNA: TGTGCCAGCAGCGAATATCTAGGGGGTGGAAACACCATATATTTT. Translated, it gives CASSEYLGGGNTIYF.

V is TRBV6-5 and J is TRBJ2-5; D unclear. This CDR3 has 12 residues. Per the germline V gene, CDR1 is MNHEY and CDR2 is SVGAGI. V dropped 6 bases and J dropped 4 bases, with 9 bases sitting between them. The CDR3 sequence is CASSRTSETQYF. DNA for the CDR3: TGTGCCAGCAGCCGAACGTCAGAGACCCAGTACTTC.

This rearrangement joins TRBV6-6 to TRBJ1-5; D unresolved. Germline V gene sequence: CDR1 MNHNY, CDR2 SVGAGI (reference sequence). CDR3 length: 13 residues. V lost 6 bases and J lost 1, with 7 bases in between. The chain's CDR3 is CASSPDSNQPQHF. The CDR3, as DNA: TGTGCCAGCAGCCCTGACAGCAATCAGCCCCAGCATTTT.

CDR3 in DNA: TGTGCCAGCAGCTTAGGGGCAGGGCGGCATTCACCCCTCCACTTT. Translating gives CASSLGAGRHSPLHF. The V gene is TRBV7-9, the J gene TRBJ1-6; possibly TRBD1 for D (5 bases). Per germline, CDR1 SEHNR and CDR2 FQNEAQ (reference sequence). Trimming took off 1 base at V and 8 bases at J, with 12 bases between the two ends. The CDR3 is 15 amino acids.

V and J are TRBV29-1 and TRBJ2-1; D might be TRBD2 (6 bases). This CDR3 is 14 amino acids long. V lost 4 bases and J 0 bases, leaving 10 bases between the germline ends. Germline values: CDR1 SQVTM, CDR2 ANQGSEA. CDR3 sequence: CSVVGGSSYNEQFF. The CDR3 coding sequence is TGCAGCGTTGTCGGGGGATCCTCCTACAATGAGCAGTTCTTC.